This T cell receptor (beta chain) was documented in a study of blood T cell repertoires in COVID-19. Adults between roughly 18 and 100 years of age took part from 24 US areas. This table comes from immunoSEQ multiplex PCR, and its TCRdb copy is limited to in-frame clones, with some not included. Among around 190,000 clones listed, about four fifths were seen once. The germline V gene encodes CDR1 SGHRS and CDR2 YFSETQ. This CDR3 region has 17 residues. V lost 0 bases to trimming and J lost 3 bases, with 16 bases between them. This sequence was found in a woman aged 30 to 39 who had been exposed to COVID-19. The sample taken for sequencing was PBMCs or T cells enriched from blood (not recorded which). The J gene is TRBJ1-3, the V gene TRBV5-1, with D possibly matching TRBD1 (5 bases). As DNA, the CDR3 is TGCGCCAGCAGCTTGGCCGGCGCAGGGATATTTGGAAACACCATATATTTT. It specifies CASSLAGAGIFGNTIYF.